This record covers a single T cell receptor beta chain. Its antigen is unknown. Researchers report immunoSEQ v3.0 was run at survey level. The protocol was immunoSEQ multiplex PCR, while the TCRdb copy is restricted to in-frame clones and leaves out a portion. The repertoire consists of 35,000 to 40,000 clones, with over 75% occurring once and the leading ten covering roughly 5.6%. The data belong to a study of long-term antiretroviral therapy in people with HIV. Study-wide points: Those clones which expanded before ART made up the dominant part of the repertoire at all time points.

Trimming shortened V by 1 base and J by 4 bases, and 14 bases separated the two germline ends. The germline V gene has CDR1 SGHTA and CDR2 FQGNSA. The CDR3 extends over 15 amino acids. Here the sequenced sample was unsorted PBMCs, taken 1.5 years after starting antiretroviral therapy. The chain links TRBV7-2 to TRBJ2-7, with a weak D call TRBD1 (6 bases). The origin of this receptor is a man between 18 and 35 years old with HIV. The CDR3 sequence is CASSLEQGAWYEQYF. As DNA, the CDR3 is TGTGCCAGCAGCTTAGAACAGGGAGCTTGGTACGAGCAGTACTTC.